This T cell receptor beta chain was sequenced in a study of control samples from healthy donors and cancer patients. Sequenced by immunoSEQ multiplex PCR; TCRdb stores in-frame clones only, minus some. The repertoire holds 70,000 or so clones, with about 80% as singletons. J gave up 5 bases and V 5 bases, and 6 bases lay outside the gene matches. The germline CDR1 and CDR2 sequences are MNHEY and SMNVEV (reference sequence). This CDR3 is 15 amino acids long. Sequenced sample: blood. The receptor's source is a man aged 50 to 59 in good health. The chain combines TRBV27 with TRBJ2-3; 11 bases match TRBD2. The CDR3 coding sequence is TGTGCCAGCAGTGGACTAGCGGGTACAGTAGATACGCAGTATTTT. Translation: CASSGLAGTVDTQYF.